A single sample is the source of the 30 T cell receptor beta chains below, sequenced in a study of CD8 T cells in Susac syndrome. RNA totalling roughly 0.5 to 1 ug underwent reverse transcription with random hexamers. TCRdb redid the calling of the immunoSEQ multiplex PCR reads with MiXCR, one entry per CDR3 protein. The repertoire holds 100,000 to 150,000 distinct CDR3 sequences, 90% to 95% seen once, with roughly 0.087% in the top ten. The sequenced sample consisted of CD4+ T cells from PBMCs. These receptor sequences come from a human donor in good health.

The rearrangement uses TRBV14 and TRBJ2-5; tentatively, D is TRBD1 (6 bases). CDR1 and CDR2 (germline): SGHDN, FVKESK. This CDR3 contains 15 residues. Trimming shortened V by 3 bases and J by 2 bases, and 13 bases separated the two germline ends. Here the CDR3 DNA reads TGTGCCAGCAGCCATTCCTGGGACAAGCAAGAGACCCAGTACTTC. Protein: CASSHSWDKQETQYF.

This sequence joins TRBV18 and TRBJ2-2; TRBD1 is a possible D gene (5 bases). The CDR3 is 18 residues long. CDR1 is KGHSH and CDR2 is LQKENI in the germline V gene. Trimming cost V 0 bases and J 7 bases, with 21 bases left between them. CDR3 sequence reads: CASSPPNRPVLPGGELFF. CDR3 coding DNA: TGTGCCAGCTCACCACCGAACAGGCCAGTTTTGCCCGGCGGGGAGCTGTTTTTT.

This sequence joins TRBV11-2 and TRBJ2-1; 7 positions match TRBD2. The germline gives CDR1 SGHAT, CDR2 FQNNGV. Trimming removed 5 bases from V and 4 bases from J; junction bases left unmatched: 8. This CDR3 region has 15 residues. Here the CDR3 reads CASSPSSGVYNEQFF. The CDR3 coding sequence is TGTGCCAGCAGCCCTTCGAGCGGGGTGTACAATGAGCAGTTCTTC.

The chain uses TRBV20-1 and TRBJ2-1, with 8 bases identical to TRBD2. The trim removed 4 bases at V and 7 bases at J, leaving 12 bases unmatched. In germline, CDR1 is DFQATT, CDR2 SNEGSKA (reference sequence). The CDR3 has 15 residues. Here the CDR3 reads CSATLAGRRGNEQFF. DNA of the CDR3: TGCAGTGCTACCTTAGCGGGAAGAAGGGGAAATGAGCAGTTCTTC.

This chain uses TRBV5-1 with TRBJ1-3; maybe TRBD1 (6 bases). The CDR3 length is 17 residues. The germline V gene has CDR1 SGHRS and CDR2 YFSETQ. The V and J ends lost 0 bases and 2 bases respectively, with 15 bases between them. CDR3 in amino acids: CASSLAAGARTGNTIYF. CDR3 nucleotides: TGCGCCAGCAGCTTGGCCGCGGGGGCGCGGACTGGAAACACCATATATTTT.

The chain uses TRBV3-1 and TRBJ1-1, with a possible D match to TRBD1 (5 bases). Germline CDR1 is LGHDT and CDR2 is YNNKEL (reference sequence). Trimming pared 0 bases from V and 4 bases from J, leaving 9 bases between. The CDR3 is 14 residues long. The CDR3 sequence is CASSQDSGGTEAFF. The CDR3 DNA follows: TGTGCCAGCAGCCAAGATTCCGGGGGCACTGAAGCTTTCTTT.

This clonotype was picked up one time. This chain connects TRBV16 to TRBJ1-5; D unclear. This CDR3 has 16 residues. V shed 4 bases and J shed 3 bases, with 16 bases lying between them. Germline lookup yields CDR1 KGHSY and CDR2 FQNENV. DNA for the CDR3: TGTGCCAGCAGCCCTGGGCCGGGGAGGGTCAATCAGCCCCAGCATTTT. It is translated as CASSPGPGRVNQPQHF.

The chain recombines TRBV7-6 with TRBJ2-3; perhaps TRBD1 as D (5 bases). The CDR3 is 14 residues long. From germline, CDR1 is SGHVS and CDR2 FNYEAQ. The V and J ends lost 5 bases and 14 bases respectively, with 23 bases between them. CDR3 in amino acids: CASSLDLGANRLYF. The CDR3 region has the DNA TGTGCCAGCAGCCTAGATCTAGGGGCTAATCGTTTGTATTTT.

V usage is TRBV20-1 and J usage is TRBJ1-5; 7 bases line up with TRBD1. Germline V gene data show CDR1 as DFQATT and CDR2 as SNEGSKA (reference sequence). With V trimmed by 0 bases and J by 6 bases, 2 bases remained unmatched. The CDR3 runs 13 residues. The CDR3 region is CSAREGGGQPQHF. CDR3 DNA: TGCAGTGCTAGAGAAGGGGGCGGTCAGCCCCAGCATTTT.

The chain joins TRBV20-1 to TRBJ2-5; D may be TRBD2 (6 bases). This CDR3 has 15 amino acids. The V and J ends lost 6 bases and 5 bases respectively, with 22 bases between them. Germline CDR1 DFQATT, CDR2 SNEGSKA (reference sequence). The CDR3 sequence is CSATKTFPRGETQYF. As DNA, the CDR3 is TGCAGTGCCACAAAAACTTTCCCCCGGGGGGAGACCCAGTACTTC.

The V and J genes are TRBV19 and TRBJ2-2; D gene uncertain. The CDR3 loop spans 12 amino acids. Germline V lookup: CDR1 LNHDA, CDR2 SQIVND (reference sequence). The V gene lost 3 bases and the J gene lost 6 bases, with 5 bases spanning the gap. CDR3 DNA sequence: TGTGCCAGTAGTATTCGGGCCGGGGAGCTGTTTTTT. Its translation: CASSIRAGELFF.

The chain carries TRBV29-1 and TRBJ1-5, with a weak D call TRBD1 (6 bases). Trimming took 1 base from V and 6 from J, leaving 10 bases between them. CDR1 and CDR2 (germline): SQVTM, ANQGSEA. The CDR3 loop spans 13 amino acids. The CDR3 loop is CSVEGDMGQPQHF. For the CDR3, the DNA is TGCAGCGTTGAAGGGGACATGGGTCAGCCCCAGCATTTT. Supplemented by reference TRBV29-1 and TRBJ1-5, the full variable domain reads SAVISQKPSRDICQRGTSLTIQCQVDSQVTMMFWYRQQPGQSLTLIATANQGSEATYESGFVIDKFPISRPNLTFSTLTVSNMSPEDSSIYLCSVEGDMGQPQHFGDGTRLSIL.

The V and J genes are TRBV6-5 and TRBJ2-5, with 10 nucleotides matching TRBD2. CDR1 is MNHEY, CDR2 SVGAGI, per germline. V was pared by 6 bases and J by 5 bases, with 6 bases of the junction left unmatched. This CDR3 comprises 14 residues. The CDR3 sequence: CASRSGRAVETQYF. CDR3 DNA sequence: TGTGCCAGCAGGAGCGGGAGGGCCGTGGAGACCCAGTACTTC.

The genes are TRBV6-6 and TRBJ1-1; D unresolved. The germline V and J ends were trimmed by 2 bases and 6 bases, with 16 bases remaining between them. Germline-derived CDR1 and CDR2 are MNHNY and SVGAGI (reference sequence). The length of the CDR3 is 15 residues. CDR3 protein: CASSYPGERRAEAFF. For the CDR3, the DNA is TGTGCCAGCAGTTACCCGGGAGAGAGGAGGGCTGAAGCTTTCTTT.

The chain uses TRBV2 and TRBJ1-2; 8 bases line up with TRBD1. Trimming cost V 6 bases and J 2 bases; bases outside gene matches: 5. Germline CDR1 reads SNHLY; CDR2 reads FYNNEI. The CDR3 extends over 14 amino acids. CDR3 in amino acids: CASRGQAGNYGYTF. The CDR3 nucleotides are TGTGCCAGCAGGGGACAGGCCGGAAACTATGGCTACACCTTC.

This rearrangement joins TRBV5-1 to TRBJ2-3, with a tentative D call TRBD2 (7 bases). Germline V gene sequence: CDR1 SGHRS, CDR2 YFSETQ. V was pared by 6 bases and J by 7 bases, with 21 bases between. This CDR3 region has 15 residues. CDR3 nucleotide sequence: TGCGCCAGCAAGGACGGGAGGATGGGGGCGAATACGCAGTATTTT. Amino acids: CASKDGRMGANTQYF.

The rearrangement joins TRBV3-1 to TRBJ1-3, with a possible D match to TRBD1 (5 bases). The V gene lost 0 bases and the J gene lost 0 bases, with 12 bases spanning the gap. The CDR3 has 17 amino acids. Germline V gene lookup returns CDR1 LGHDT and CDR2 YNNKEL (reference sequence). CDR3 in amino acids: CASSQEQARRSGNTIYF. DNA for the CDR3: TGTGCCAGCAGCCAAGAACAGGCTCGGCGCTCTGGAAACACCATATATTTT. Variable domain in full (rest from reference TRBV3-1 and TRBJ1-3): DTAVSQTPKYLVTQMGNDKSIKCEQNLGHDTMYWYKQDSKKFLKIMFSYNNKELIINETVPNRFSPKSPDKAHLNLHINSLELGDSAVYFCASSQEQARRSGNTIYFGEGSWLTVV.

The chain recombines TRBV20-1 with TRBJ1-1, with D possibly TRBD1 on 5 matching bases. Trimming took off 5 bases at V and 7 bases at J, with 11 bases between the two ends. Per the germline V gene, CDR1 is DFQATT and CDR2 is SNEGSKA (reference sequence). The CDR3 spans 11 residues. In DNA, the CDR3 is TGCAGTGCTTCGACAGCTCTTGAAGCTTTCTTT. It specifies CSASTALEAFF.

This clonotype was seen a handful of times. The chain uses TRBV30 and TRBJ2-7; a possible D gene is TRBD2 (5 bases). Germline lookup yields CDR1 GTSNPN and CDR2 SVGIG (reference sequence). The CDR3 spans 14 residues. V was trimmed by 5 bases and J by 6 bases, leaving 20 bases between them. The CDR3 spells CAWGGGAEAVEQYF. The CDR3 DNA sequence: TGTGCCTGGGGTGGTGGAGCGGAGGCCGTCGAGCAGTACTTC.

The V call is TRBV7-2, the J call TRBJ1-5; D is ambiguous. CDR1 is SGHTA and CDR2 is FQGNSA in the germline V gene. The CDR3 is made up of 16 amino acids. With 5 bases removed from V and 0 bases from J, the gap between germline ends came to 14 bases. The CDR3 DNA sequence: TGTGCCAGCAGCCCAGAGGGAACCTATAGCAATCAGCCCCAGCATTTT. Translated: CASSPEGTYSNQPQHF.

The chain combines TRBV2 with TRBJ1-2; possible D gene TRBD1, 5 bases. The V and J ends lost 4 bases and 5 bases respectively, with 8 bases between them. CDR1 SNHLY and CDR2 FYNNEI come from the germline V gene. The CDR3 spans 12 residues. The CDR3 sequence: CASSVQGYGYTF. CDR3 nucleotides: TGTGCCAGCAGTGTCCAGGGATATGGCTACACCTTC.

The chain couples TRBV14 to TRBJ2-1; 12 bases agree with TRBD2. Germline V gene lookup returns CDR1 SGHDN and CDR2 FVKESK. Trimming took 5 bases from V and 5 from J; bases not matched to a gene: 4. The CDR3 consists of 15 residues. CDR3 DNA sequence: TGTGCCAGCAGCTTTGGACTAGCGGGAAACAATGAGCAGTTCTTC. This encodes CASSFGLAGNNEQFF. Variable domain in full (rest from reference TRBV14 and TRBJ2-1): EAGVTQFPSHSVIEKGQTVTLRCDPISGHDNLYWYRRVMGKEIKFLLHFVKESKQDESGMPNNRFLAERTGGTYSTLKVQPAELEDSGVYFCASSFGLAGNNEQFFGPGTRLTVL.

The chain combines TRBV6-5 with TRBJ2-7, with TRBD2 matching over 10 bases. J gave up 2 bases and V 7 bases, and 5 bases lay outside the gene matches. This CDR3 is 14 amino acids long. The germline CDR1 and CDR2 sequences are MNHEY and SVGAGI. This CDR3 reads CASIGSGRAYEQYF. The CDR3 DNA follows: TGTGCCAGCATAGGGAGCGGGAGGGCCTACGAGCAGTACTTC.

CDR3 residues: CASSLSQTGGYEQYF. For the CDR3, the DNA is TGTGCCAGCAGCTTATCCCAGACGGGGGGCTACGAGCAGTACTTC. The chain has TRBV7-9 and TRBJ2-7, with 7 bases aligning to TRBD2. Germline values: CDR1 SEHNR, CDR2 FQNEAQ (reference sequence). The V gene end was trimmed by 2 bases and the J gene end by 3 bases; junction bases not matched to a gene: 7. The CDR3 runs to 15 residues. The full variable domain, completed using reference TRBV7-9 and TRBJ2-7, is DTGVSQNPRHKITKRGQNVTFRCDPISEHNRLYWYRQTLGQGPEFLTYFQNEAQLEKSRLLSDRFSAERPKGSFSTLEIQRTEQGDSAMYLCASSLSQTGGYEQYFGPGTRLTVT.

As to this clonotype: A junction boundary mismatches the germline segment, possibly from a read error. The chain carries TRBV5-1 and TRBJ1-2; TRBD1 might be the D (5 bases). CDR1 is SGHRS and CDR2 is YFSETQ in the germline V gene. The CDR3 runs 15 residues. The CDR3 region has the DNA TGCGCCAGCAGCCCTGACCCGAGACAGTCGTATGACTACACCTTC. Translation: CASSPDPRQSYDYTF.

This sequence joins TRBV6-2 or TRBV6-3 and TRBJ2-7; D may match TRBD1 or TRBD2 (5 bases each). CDR3 length: 14 amino acids. Germline V CDR1 and CDR2: MNHEY, SVGEGT. V shed 6 bases and J shed 7 bases, with 19 bases lying between them. The CDR3: CASRQRSPEGEQYF. The CDR3 DNA sequence: TGTGCCAGCAGGCAGCGGAGCCCCGAGGGGGAGCAGTACTTC.

Only one count was recorded for this clonotype. J is TRBJ1-2 and V is TRBV18; 10 bases fit TRBD1. Germline CDR1 KGHSH, CDR2 LQKENI. The CDR3 is 12 residues long. The J segment lost 7 bases and the V segment lost 4 bases, leaving 0 bases of the junction unmatched. CDR3 residues: CASSRDRGGYTF. The CDR3 region has the DNA TGTGCCAGCTCACGGGACAGGGGTGGCTACACCTTC.

The CDR3 sequence is CSVAAAGQGSYGYTF. The CDR3 DNA follows: TGCAGCGTTGCCGCGGCGGGACAAGGCTCCTATGGCTACACCTTC. This chain uses TRBV29-1 with TRBJ1-2; D might be TRBD1 (6 bases). V was clipped by 4 bases and J by 4 bases, with 19 bases between them. Germline V gene data show CDR1 as SQVTM and CDR2 as ANQGSEA. This CDR3 is built from 15 residues.

V gene TRBV4-3 combines with J gene TRBJ1-2, with unresolved D. The CDR3 contains 14 residues. CDR1 and CDR2 (germline): LGHNA, YSLEER. Trimming shortened V by 0 bases and J by 4 bases, and 9 bases separated the two germline ends. CDR3: CASSQERQVYGYTF. The CDR3 DNA follows: TGCGCCAGCAGCCAAGAGAGGCAGGTCTATGGCTACACCTTC.

CDR3 DNA: TGTGCCAGCAGTTTGAGCCGGGAGCAGCCCCAGCATTTT. Its translation: CASSLSREQPQHF. This rearrangement joins TRBV12-3 or TRBV12-4 to TRBJ1-5; D gene ambiguous. Trimming removed 3 bases from V and 7 bases from J, with 10 bases in between. CDR3 length: 13 amino acids.